This T cell receptor (beta chain) was identified during a study of blood T cell repertoires in COVID-19. The wider study: Samples of COVID-19 (acute and convalescent) were obtained from the United States, Italy and Spain. Sources were T cells, B-cell-depleted T cells, or PBMCs; the material itself was cDNA or gDNA.

Per the authors' pipeline: From reference gene primer amplification, estimates of nucleated cell counts were derived. TCRdb keeps only in-frame clones here, not all; method: immunoSEQ multiplex PCR. V, J and clone size are those of that table, while D and trimming were read from the DNA. The data show approximately 270,000 clones, around nine tenths seen once. Per the germline V gene, CDR1 is SGHRS and CDR2 is YFSETQ. The CDR3 length is 17 residues. Unmatched junction bases numbered 15, after V lost 5 bases and J lost 3 bases. The V call is TRBV5-1, the J call TRBJ2-7; 9 positions match TRBD2. The sequencing input was peripheral blood. The clonotype comes from a man in his forties with active or convalescent COVID-19. CDR3 sequence (DNA): TGCGCCAGCAGTCTGCGGCTAGCGGGGAATCGGCTCTACGAGCAGTACTTC. Its translation is CASSLRLAGNRLYEQYF.